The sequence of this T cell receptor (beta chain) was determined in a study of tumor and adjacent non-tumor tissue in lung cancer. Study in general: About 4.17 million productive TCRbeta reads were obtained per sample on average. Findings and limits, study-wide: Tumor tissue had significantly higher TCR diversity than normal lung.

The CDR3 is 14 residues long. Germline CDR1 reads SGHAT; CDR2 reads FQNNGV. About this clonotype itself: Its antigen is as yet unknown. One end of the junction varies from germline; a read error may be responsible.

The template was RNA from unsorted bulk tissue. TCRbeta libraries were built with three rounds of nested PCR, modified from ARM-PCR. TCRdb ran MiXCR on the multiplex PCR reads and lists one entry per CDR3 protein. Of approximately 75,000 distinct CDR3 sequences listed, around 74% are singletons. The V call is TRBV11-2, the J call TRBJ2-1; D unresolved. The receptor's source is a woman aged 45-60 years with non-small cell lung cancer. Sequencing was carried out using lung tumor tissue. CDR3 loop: CVSSSHYSDNEQFF. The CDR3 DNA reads TGCGTCAGCAGCTCCCATTATTCCGACAATGAGCAGTTCTTC.